This T cell receptor beta chain is from a study of cytomegalovirus exposure and HLA in healthy donors. 60 Vbeta and 13 Jbeta primers were used in PCR. Libraries were prepared by immunoSEQ multiplex PCR; TCRdb keeps only in-frame clonotypes and omits some of them. The sample contains roughly 100,000 clones, 64% of which appear only once. The V and J ends lost 3 bases and 12 bases respectively, with 18 bases between them. Germline CDR1 ENHRY, CDR2 SYGVKD. The CDR3 consists of 14 residues. Input material: PBMCs. The TCR originated in a man aged 60 to 75 in good health and CMV-seronegative. The chain recombines TRBV10-3 with TRBJ2-1; D is ambiguous. CDR3 DNA: TGTGCCATCAGTGATACTACTAACTTCGACGGGCAGTTCTTC. Its translation is CAISDTTNFDGQFF.